What follows is one T cell receptor (beta chain) and its context. Antigen unknown. Splitting the CD4+ cells yielded a CD45RA+ naive subset and a CD45RA-negative memory subset. The table came from immunoSEQ multiplex PCR; TCRdb's copy has only in-frame clones and leaves some out. Among 2 million to 2.5 million clones listed, just over 90% were seen once. Trimming cost V 0 bases and J 2 bases, with 12 bases left between them. Germline V gene data show CDR1 as SGDLS and CDR2 as YYNGEE. This CDR3 is built from 15 residues. The record originates from a study of shared clonotypes between healthy human individuals. Overall study: For every donor, three CD4 naive, three CD4 memory, two CD8 naive and one CD8 memory plates were used. Study results and limitations: Approximately 5% was the fraction of naive CD4 clonotypes found shared across several donors. Generation of non-shared clonotypes was less probable than generation of clonotypes shared by all four donors.

The chain carries TRBV9 and TRBJ2-7; D remains unclear. This receptor was identified in a young man in good health. Some clones in this sample may be carry-over from other donors' samples. The sequencing input was naive CD4+ T cells from PBMCs. The subset here: CD45RA+ positively selected. CDR3 sequence: CASSVGPQVTYEQYF. The CDR3 DNA reads TGTGCCAGCAGCGTAGGTCCCCAGGTTACCTACGAGCAGTACTTC.